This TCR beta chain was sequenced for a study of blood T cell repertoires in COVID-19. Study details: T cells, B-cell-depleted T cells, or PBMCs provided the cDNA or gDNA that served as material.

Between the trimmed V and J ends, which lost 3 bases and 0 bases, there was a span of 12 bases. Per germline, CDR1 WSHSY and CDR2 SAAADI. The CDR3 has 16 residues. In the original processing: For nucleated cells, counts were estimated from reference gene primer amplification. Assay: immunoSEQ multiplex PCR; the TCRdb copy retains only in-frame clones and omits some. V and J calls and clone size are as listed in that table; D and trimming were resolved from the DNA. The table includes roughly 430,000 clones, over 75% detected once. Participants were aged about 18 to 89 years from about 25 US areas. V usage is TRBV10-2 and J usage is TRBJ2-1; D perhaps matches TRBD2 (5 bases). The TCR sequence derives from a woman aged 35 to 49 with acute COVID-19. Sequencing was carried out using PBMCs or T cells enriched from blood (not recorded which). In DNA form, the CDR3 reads TGCGCCAGCAGTGAAATCCTAGCAGGCTCCTACAATGAGCAGTTCTTC. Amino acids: CASSEILAGSYNEQFF.